This TCR beta chain originates from a study of OX40 agonist ivuxolimab in advanced cancers. The wider study: The dose of intravenous ivuxolimab that patients received every 2 weeks ranged from 0.01 to 10 mg/kg. Averaging about 60 years in age, with a range of about 23 to 80, the cohort was more than 75% male. Three partial responders included one hepatocellular carcinoma patient and two cutaneous melanoma patients.

Regarding this clone: Its cognate antigen is unknown.

TCRdb keeps only in-frame clones here, not all; method: immunoSEQ multiplex PCR. The repertoire consists of around 92,000 clones, with approximately 93% occurring once and the leading ten covering 0.15% to 0.2%. General observations from the study: Expanded clones were, on average, more numerous in CD8+ T cells than in CD4+.

Trimming removed 3 bases from V and 2 bases from J; junction bases left unmatched: 8. The CDR3 totals 16 residues. CDR1 is SGHTA and CDR2 is FQGNSA in the germline V gene. This specimen consisted of CD4+ or CD8+ T cells sorted from blood, obtained in a trial of the OX40 agonist ivuxolimab. The chain joins TRBV7-2 to TRBJ2-7; the match to TRBD1 covers 9 bases. The receptor was isolated from an adult with an advanced solid tumor such as melanoma, head and neck, liver or kidney cancer. CDR3 in amino acids: CASSFRPGTGTYEQYF. CDR3 DNA: TGTGCCAGCAGCTTTCGCCCCGGGACAGGGACCTACGAGCAGTACTTC.